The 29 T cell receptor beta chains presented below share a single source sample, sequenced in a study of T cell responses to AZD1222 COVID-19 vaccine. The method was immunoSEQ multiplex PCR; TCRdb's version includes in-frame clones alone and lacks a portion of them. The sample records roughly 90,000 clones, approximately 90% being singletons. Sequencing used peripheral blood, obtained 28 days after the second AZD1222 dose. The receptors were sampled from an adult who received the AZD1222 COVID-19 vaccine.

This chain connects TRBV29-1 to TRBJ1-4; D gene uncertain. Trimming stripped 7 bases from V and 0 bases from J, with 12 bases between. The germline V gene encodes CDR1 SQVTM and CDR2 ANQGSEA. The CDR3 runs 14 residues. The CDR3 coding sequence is TGCAGCGCATTGGACGATACAACTAATGAAAAACTGTTTTTT. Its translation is CSALDDTTNEKLFF.

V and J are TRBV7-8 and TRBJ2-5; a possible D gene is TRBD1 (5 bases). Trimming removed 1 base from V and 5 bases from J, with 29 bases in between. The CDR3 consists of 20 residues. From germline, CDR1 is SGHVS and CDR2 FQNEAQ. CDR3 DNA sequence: TGTGCCAGCAGCTTAGTCTTTTTCCGAGGTCAAGAGACTCCAGGGGAGACCCAGTACTTC. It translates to CASSLVFFRGQETPGETQYF.

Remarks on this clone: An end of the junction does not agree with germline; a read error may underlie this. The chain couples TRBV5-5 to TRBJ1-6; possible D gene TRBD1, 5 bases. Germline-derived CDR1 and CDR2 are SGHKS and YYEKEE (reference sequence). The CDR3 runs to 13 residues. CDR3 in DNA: TGTGCCAGCAGCTTGGAGGATGGGAGGGGTTCGCGCTTT. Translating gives CASSLEDGRGSRF.

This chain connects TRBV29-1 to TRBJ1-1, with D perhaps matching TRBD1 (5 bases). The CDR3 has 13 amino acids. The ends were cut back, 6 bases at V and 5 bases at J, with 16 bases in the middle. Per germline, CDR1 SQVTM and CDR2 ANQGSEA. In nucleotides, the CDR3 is TGCAGCGTCGGGCAGAGGGAGGGGACTGAAGCTTTCTTT. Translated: CSVGQREGTEAFF.

CDR3 in amino acids: CASSLVRDRGLDEQFF. The DNA of the CDR3 is TGCGCCAGCAGCTTGGTACGGGACAGGGGCCTGGATGAGCAGTTCTTC. The chain is built from TRBV5-1 and TRBJ2-1, with TRBD1 matching over 10 bases. V dropped 0 bases and J dropped 8; count of bases not matched to a gene: 8. The CDR3 is made up of 16 amino acids. Germline loops: CDR1 SGHRS, CDR2 YFSETQ.

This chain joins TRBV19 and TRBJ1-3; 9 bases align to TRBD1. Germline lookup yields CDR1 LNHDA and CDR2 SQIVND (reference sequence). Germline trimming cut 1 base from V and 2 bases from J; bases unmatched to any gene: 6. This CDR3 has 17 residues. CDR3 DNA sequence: TGTGCCAGTAGTATAGCTCCGGGACAGGGAACTGGAAACACCATATATTTT. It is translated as CASSIAPGQGTGNTIYF.

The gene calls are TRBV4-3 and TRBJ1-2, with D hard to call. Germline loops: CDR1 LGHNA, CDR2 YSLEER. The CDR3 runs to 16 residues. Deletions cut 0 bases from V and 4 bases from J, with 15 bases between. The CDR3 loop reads CASSQDLGSRVYGYTF. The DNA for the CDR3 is TGCGCCAGCAGCCAAGATCTTGGCAGCCGCGTCTATGGCTACACCTTC.

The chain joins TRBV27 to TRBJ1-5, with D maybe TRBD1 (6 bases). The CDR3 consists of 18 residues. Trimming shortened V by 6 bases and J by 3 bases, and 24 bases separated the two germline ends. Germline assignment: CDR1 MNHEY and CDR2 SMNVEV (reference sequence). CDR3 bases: TGTGCCAGCAGAAAAGACGGGCCGGGACAACTTTACAATCAGCCCCAGCATTTT. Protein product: CASRKDGPGQLYNQPQHF.

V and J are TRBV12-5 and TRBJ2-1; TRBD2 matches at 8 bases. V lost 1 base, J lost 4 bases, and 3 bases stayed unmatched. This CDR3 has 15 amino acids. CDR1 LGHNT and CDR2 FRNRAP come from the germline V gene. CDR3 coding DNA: TGTGCTAGTGGTTTGGGGACTAGCAGTTACAATGAGCAGTTCTTC. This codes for CASGLGTSSYNEQFF. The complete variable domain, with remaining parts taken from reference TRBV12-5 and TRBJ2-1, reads DARVTQTPRHKVTEMGQEVTMRCQPILGHNTVFWYRQTMMQGLELLAYFRNRAPLDDSGMPKDRFSAEMPDATLATLKIQPSEPRDSAVYFCASGLGTSSYNEQFFGPGTRLTVL.

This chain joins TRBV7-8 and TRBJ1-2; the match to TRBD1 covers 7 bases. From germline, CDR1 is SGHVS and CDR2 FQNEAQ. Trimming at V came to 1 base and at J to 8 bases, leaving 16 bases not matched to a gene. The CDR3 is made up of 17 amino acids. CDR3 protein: CASSLVRQTGRVEGYTF. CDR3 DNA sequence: TGTGCCAGCAGCTTAGTCCGACAGACAGGGCGGGTTGAGGGCTACACCTTC.

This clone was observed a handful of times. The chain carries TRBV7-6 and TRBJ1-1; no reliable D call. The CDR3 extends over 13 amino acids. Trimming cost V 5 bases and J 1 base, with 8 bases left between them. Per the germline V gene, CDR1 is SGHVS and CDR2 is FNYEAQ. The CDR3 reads CASSLRKNTEAFF. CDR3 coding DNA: TGTGCCAGCAGCCTCAGGAAGAACACTGAAGCTTTCTTT.

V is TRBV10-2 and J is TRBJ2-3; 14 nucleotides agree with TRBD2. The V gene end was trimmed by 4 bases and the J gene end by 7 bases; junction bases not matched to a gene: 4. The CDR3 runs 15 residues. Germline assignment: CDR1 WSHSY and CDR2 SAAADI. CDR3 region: CASSGTSGRTNTQYF. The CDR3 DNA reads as TGCGCCAGCAGTGGGACTAGCGGGAGGACAAATACGCAGTATTTT.

The CDR3 loop is CASSLVGRVDGYTF. The CDR3 coding sequence is TGTGCCAGCAGCTTAGTTGGCAGGGTGGATGGCTACACCTTC. The chain uses TRBV7-2 and TRBJ1-2, with D maybe TRBD1 (5 bases). V shed 1 base and J shed 6 bases, with 12 bases lying between them. Germline V gene data show CDR1 as SGHTA and CDR2 as FQGNSA. There are 14 residues in the CDR3.

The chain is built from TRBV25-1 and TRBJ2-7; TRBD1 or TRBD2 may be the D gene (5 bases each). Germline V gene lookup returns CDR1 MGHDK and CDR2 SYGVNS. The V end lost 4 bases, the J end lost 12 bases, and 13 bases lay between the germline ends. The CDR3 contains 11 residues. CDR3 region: CASSGGASRYF. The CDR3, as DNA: TGTGCCAGCAGTGGAGGGGCGTCGCGGTACTTC.

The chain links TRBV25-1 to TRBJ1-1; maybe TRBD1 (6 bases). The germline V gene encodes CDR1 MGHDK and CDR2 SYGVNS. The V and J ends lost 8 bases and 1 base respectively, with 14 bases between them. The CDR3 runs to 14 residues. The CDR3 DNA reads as TGTGCCAGCGACCGGGGGGGCGAGAACACTGAAGCTTTCTTT. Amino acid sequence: CASDRGGENTEAFF.

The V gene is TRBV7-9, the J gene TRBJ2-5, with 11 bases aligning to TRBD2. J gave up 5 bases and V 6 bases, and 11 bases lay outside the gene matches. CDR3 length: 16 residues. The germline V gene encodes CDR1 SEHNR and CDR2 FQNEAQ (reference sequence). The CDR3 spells CASSFARLAGRETQYF. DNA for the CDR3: TGTGCCAGCAGTTTCGCGCGACTAGCGGGGCGTGAGACCCAGTACTTC.

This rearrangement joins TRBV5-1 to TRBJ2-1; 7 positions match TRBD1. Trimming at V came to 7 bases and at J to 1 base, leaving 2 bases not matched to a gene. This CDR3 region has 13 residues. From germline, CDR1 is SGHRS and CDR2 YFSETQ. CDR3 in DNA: TGCGCCAGCGGACAGGATTCCTACAATGAGCAGTTCTTC. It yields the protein CASGQDSYNEQFF.

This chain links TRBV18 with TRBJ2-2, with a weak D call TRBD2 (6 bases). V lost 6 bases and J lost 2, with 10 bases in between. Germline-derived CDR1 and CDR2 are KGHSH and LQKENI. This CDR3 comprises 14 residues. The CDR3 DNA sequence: TGTGCCAGCTCGCCGGGAGTAAACACCGGGGAGCTGTTTTTT. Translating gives CASSPGVNTGELFF.

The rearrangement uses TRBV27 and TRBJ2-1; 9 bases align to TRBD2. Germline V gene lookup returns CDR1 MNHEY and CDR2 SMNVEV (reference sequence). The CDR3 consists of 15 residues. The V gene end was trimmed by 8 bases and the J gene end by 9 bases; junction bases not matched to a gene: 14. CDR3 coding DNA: TGTGCCAGCCAATGGGGGCGGGAGGGCCTAGGTGAGCAGTTCTTC. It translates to CASQWGREGLGEQFF.

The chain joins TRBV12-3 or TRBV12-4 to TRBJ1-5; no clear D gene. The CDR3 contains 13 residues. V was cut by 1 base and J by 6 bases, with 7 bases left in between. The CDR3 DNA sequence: TGTGCCAGCAGTTTAGGAGGTGGTCAGCCCCAGCATTTT. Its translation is CASSLGGGQPQHF.

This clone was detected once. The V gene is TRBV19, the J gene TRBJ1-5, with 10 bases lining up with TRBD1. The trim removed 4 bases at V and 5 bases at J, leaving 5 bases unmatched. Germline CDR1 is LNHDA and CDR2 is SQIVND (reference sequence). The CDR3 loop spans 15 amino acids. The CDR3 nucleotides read TGTGCCAGTAGTACATGGACAGGGGGGGATCAGCCCCAGCATTTT. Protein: CASSTWTGGDQPQHF.

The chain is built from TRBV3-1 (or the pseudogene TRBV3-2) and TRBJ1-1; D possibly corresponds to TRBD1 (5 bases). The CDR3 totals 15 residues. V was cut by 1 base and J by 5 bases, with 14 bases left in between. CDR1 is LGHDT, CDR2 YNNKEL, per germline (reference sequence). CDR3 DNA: TGTGCCAGCAGCCAAGGGTTCGGGGGATGGACTGAAGCTTTCTTT. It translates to CASSQGFGGWTEAFF.

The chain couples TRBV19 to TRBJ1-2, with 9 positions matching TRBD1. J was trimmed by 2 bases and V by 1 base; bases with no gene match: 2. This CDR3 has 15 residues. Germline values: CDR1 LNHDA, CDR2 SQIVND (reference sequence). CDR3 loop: CASSIVGTGNYGYTF. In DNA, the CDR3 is TGTGCCAGTAGTATAGTTGGGACAGGGAACTATGGCTACACCTTC.

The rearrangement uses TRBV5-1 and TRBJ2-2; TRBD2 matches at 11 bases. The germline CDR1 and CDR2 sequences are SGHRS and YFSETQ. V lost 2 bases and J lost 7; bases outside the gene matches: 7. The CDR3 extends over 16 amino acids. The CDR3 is CASSLLAGASVGELFF. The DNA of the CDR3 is TGCGCCAGCAGCTTACTAGCGGGGGCCAGTGTCGGGGAGCTGTTTTTT.

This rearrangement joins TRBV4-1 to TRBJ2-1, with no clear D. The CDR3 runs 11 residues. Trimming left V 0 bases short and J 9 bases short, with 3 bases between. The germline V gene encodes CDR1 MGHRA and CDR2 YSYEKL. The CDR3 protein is CASSQDLEQFF. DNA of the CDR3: TGCGCCAGCAGCCAAGACCTTGAGCAGTTCTTC.

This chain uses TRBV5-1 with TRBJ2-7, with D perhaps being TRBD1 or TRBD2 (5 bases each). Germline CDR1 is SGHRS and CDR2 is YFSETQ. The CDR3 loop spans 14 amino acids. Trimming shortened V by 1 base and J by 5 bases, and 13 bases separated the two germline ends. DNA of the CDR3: TGCGCCAGCAGCTTGTCGGGGCAGGGAAACGAGCAGTACTTC. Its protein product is CASSLSGQGNEQYF.

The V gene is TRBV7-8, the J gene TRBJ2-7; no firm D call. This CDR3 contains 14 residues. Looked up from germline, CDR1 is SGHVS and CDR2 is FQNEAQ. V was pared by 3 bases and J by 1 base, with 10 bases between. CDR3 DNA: TGTGCCAGCAGCTTCCGTGGGTATTCCTACGAGCAGTACTTC. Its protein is CASSFRGYSYEQYF.

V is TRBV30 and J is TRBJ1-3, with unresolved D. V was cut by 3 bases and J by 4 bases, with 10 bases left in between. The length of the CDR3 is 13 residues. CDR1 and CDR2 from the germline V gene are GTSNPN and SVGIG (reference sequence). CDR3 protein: CAWREPGGNTIYF. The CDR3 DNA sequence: TGTGCCTGGAGGGAACCAGGAGGAAACACCATATATTTT. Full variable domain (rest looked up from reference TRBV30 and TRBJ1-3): SQTIHQWPATLVQPVGSPLSLECTVEGTSNPNLYWYRQAAGRGLQLLFYSVGIGQISSEVPQNLSASRPQDRQFILSSKKLLLSDSGFYLCAWREPGGNTIYFGEGSWLTVV.

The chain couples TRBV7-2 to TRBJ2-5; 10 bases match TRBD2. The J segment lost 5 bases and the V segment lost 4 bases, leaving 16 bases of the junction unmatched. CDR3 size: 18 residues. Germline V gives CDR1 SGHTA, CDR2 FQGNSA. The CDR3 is CASSWQSSGSINLETQYF. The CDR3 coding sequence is TGTGCCAGCAGCTGGCAGTCTAGCGGGAGTATCAATCTGGAGACCCAGTACTTC.